Sequencing of this TCR beta chain was carried out in a study of OX40 agonist ivuxolimab in advanced cancers. Study at large: While on treatment, patients had intravenous ivuxolimab at 0.01 to 10 mg/kg every 2 weeks.

Germline V gene lookup returns CDR1 SGHRS and CDR2 YFSETQ. The J segment lost 6 bases and the V segment lost 2 bases, leaving 2 bases of the junction unmatched. CDR3 length equals 14 residues. The repertoire was sequenced with immunoSEQ multiplex PCR; TCRdb's copy has only in-frame clones and lacks some. The table includes roughly 80,000 clones, approximately 80% detected once. Study-wide points: There were, on average, more expanded clones in CD8+ T cells than in CD4+.

As for this clone: Its antigen is undetermined.

Sequencing was performed on CD4+ or CD8+ T cells sorted from blood, taken in a trial of the OX40 agonist ivuxolimab. The clonotype originates from an adult with an advanced solid tumor such as melanoma, head and neck, liver or kidney cancer. J is TRBJ2-1 and V is TRBV5-1; 10 bases agree with TRBD1. This CDR3 reads CASSFGTGVNEQFF. The CDR3 DNA reads TGCGCCAGCAGCTTCGGGACAGGGGTCAATGAGCAGTTCTTC.